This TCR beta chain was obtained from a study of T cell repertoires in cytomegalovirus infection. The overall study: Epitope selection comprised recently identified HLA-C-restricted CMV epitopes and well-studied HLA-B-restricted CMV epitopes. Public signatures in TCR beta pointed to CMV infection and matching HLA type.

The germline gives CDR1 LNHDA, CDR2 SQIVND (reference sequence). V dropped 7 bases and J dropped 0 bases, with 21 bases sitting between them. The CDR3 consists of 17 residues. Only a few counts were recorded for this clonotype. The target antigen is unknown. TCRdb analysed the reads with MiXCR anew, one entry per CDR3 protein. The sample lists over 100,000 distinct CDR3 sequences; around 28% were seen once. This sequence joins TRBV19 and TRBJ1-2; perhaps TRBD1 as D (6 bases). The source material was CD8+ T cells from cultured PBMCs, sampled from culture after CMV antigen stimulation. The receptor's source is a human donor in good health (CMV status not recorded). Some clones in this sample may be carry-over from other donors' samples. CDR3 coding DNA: TGTGCCAGTACCATCAGTCACAGGGAGGGTACTAACTATGGCTACACCTTC. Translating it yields CASTISHREGTNYGYTF.